This T cell receptor beta chain originates from a study of T-cell reconstitution after alpha-beta-depleted transplantation in children. The TCRbeta library was prepared with unique molecular identifiers. TCRdb re-derived calls from the PCR reads in MiXCR, one entry per CDR3 protein. Of under 850,000 distinct CDR3 sequences in the sample, approximately 14% were seen once. Per the germline V gene, CDR1 is SGHAT and CDR2 is FQNNGV. The CDR3 is made up of 16 amino acids. Unmatched junction bases numbered 7, after V lost 1 base and J lost 9 bases. This clonotype was found many times. This sequence joins TRBV11-2 and TRBJ2-1; 12 bases match TRBD1. The sample was PBMCs, taken before TCRalphabeta/CD19-depleted stem cell transplant. This receptor was taken from a girl aged 2 to 9 with congenital amegakaryocytic thrombocytopenia, due to receive a stem cell transplant. CDR3 amino acids: CASSLGGTGGSVEQFF. The DNA of the CDR3 is TGTGCCAGCAGCTTAGGAGGGACAGGGGGCTCGGTTGAGCAGTTCTTC. Full variable domain (rest looked up from reference TRBV11-2 and TRBJ2-1): EAGVAQSPRYKIIEKRQSVAFWCNPISGHATLYWYQQILGQGPKLLIQFQNNGVVDDSQLPKDRFSAERLKGVDSTLKIQPAKLEDSAVYLCASSLGGTGGSVEQFFGPGTRLTVL.